The 10 T cell receptor beta chains reported below all come from one sample, sequenced in a study of T cells in Graves' hyperthyroidism and ophthalmopathy (dated by TCRdb to between 2019 and 2020). Receptor libraries were prepared by multiplex PCR. These reads were obtained on an Illumina HiSeq 2000. The TCR beta CDR3 regions were amplified from the RNA transcripts. A first-round RT-PCR of the TCR CDR3 used the HTBI primer set with the Qiagen OneStep RT-PCR kit. Starting from the raw public reads, TCRdb applied fastp trimming at Q25, assembled clones with MiXCR and retained in-frame beta chains. For every CDR3 protein sequence, its rows merge into one entry that carries the most common genes and DNA. The sample profile shows 700,000 to 850,000 distinct CDR3 sequences; about 35% of them were found once. Around 29% of the sample comes from the top ten. The sample consisted of blood. The receptors here all came from a woman aged 40-49 years with Graves' hyperthyroidism.

The chain employs TRBV19 and TRBJ2-2; 9 bases line up with TRBD1. The CDR3 consists of 13 residues. J lost 3 bases, V lost 8 bases, and 1 base had no gene match. CDR1 LNHDA and CDR2 SQIVND come from the germline V gene (reference sequence). CDR3 loop: CASGQGHTGELFF. CDR3 nucleotides: TGTGCCAGTGGACAGGGGCACACCGGGGAGCTGTTTTTT.

This clonotype occurred many times. The chain links TRBV6-5 to TRBJ2-7; 8 bases are a match to TRBD2. The CDR3 runs to 13 residues. CDR1 and CDR2 (germline): MNHEY, SVGAGI. Trimming took 5 bases from V and 1 from J; bases not matched to a gene: 1. The CDR3 reads CASSASGSYEQYF. CDR3 nucleotide sequence: TGTGCCAGCAGTGCTAGCGGGTCCTACGAGCAGTACTTC.

The chain joins TRBV12-3 or TRBV12-4 to TRBJ1-2; 10 positions agree with TRBD1. After removal of 2 bases from V and 7 bases from J, the junction contained 10 bases not matched to a gene. The CDR3 runs to 16 residues. DNA for the CDR3: TGTGCCAGCAGTTTAAGCGCTAGCGGGACAGGGGTTGGCTACACCTTC. Amino acids: CASSLSASGTGVGYTF.

Points on this clonotype: A clone one base away is much larger, so this may be a read error. The rearrangement links TRBV11-2 to TRBJ1-6; TRBD1 agrees at 9 bases. V lost 5 bases to trimming and J lost 10 bases; unmatched junction nucleotides: 9. The CDR3 runs 15 residues. Germline CDR1 is SGHAT and CDR2 is FQNNGV. CDR3 DNA: TGTGCCAGCAGCCAGGTACAGGGGGCCAGGTCACCCCTCCACTTT. Translating gives CASSQVQGARSPLHF.

Regarding this clonotype: One junction end disagrees with the germline gene, perhaps due to a read error. The genes are TRBV5-1 and TRBJ2-2; TRBD2 matches 8 bases. This CDR3 region has 16 residues. Germline V lookup: CDR1 SGHRS, CDR2 YFSETQ. For the CDR3, the DNA is TGTGCCAGCAGCAATAGCGGGACGAGGGACACCGGGGAGCTGTTTTTT. The encoded protein is CASSNSGTRDTGELFF.

This clonotype was seen only a few times. The gene calls are TRBV5-1 and TRBJ1-2; D gene ambiguous. CDR3 length: 15 residues. V lost 4 bases and J 3 bases, leaving 16 bases between the germline ends. Per the germline V gene, CDR1 is SGHRS and CDR2 is YFSETQ. CDR3 DNA sequence: TGCGCCAGCAGCCAAATCTTCGCGACGGACTATGGCTACACCTTC. This encodes CASSQIFATDYGYTF. Complete variable domain (other parts from reference TRBV5-1 and TRBJ1-2): KAGVTQTPRYLIKTRGQQVTLSCSPISGHRSVSWYQQTPGQGLQFLFEYFSETQRNKGNFPGRFSGRQFSNSRSEMNVSTLELGDSALYLCASSQIFATDYGYTFGSGTRLTVV.

The sample holds many counts of this clonotype. The chain joins TRBV10-2 to TRBJ2-5; 11 bases match TRBD2. Unmatched junction bases numbered 5, after V lost 7 bases and J lost 4 bases. This CDR3 spans 14 amino acids. Germline assignment: CDR1 WSHSY and CDR2 SAAADI. DNA of the CDR3: TGCGCCAGCAAACTAGCGGGAGATGGAGAGACCCAGTACTTC. Protein product: CASKLAGDGETQYF.

In this sample, this clonotype turned up many times. The chain is built from TRBV7-2 and TRBJ1-2, with D unresolved. The V gene's germline CDR1 is SGHTA and CDR2 FQGNSA. Trimming removed 2 bases at V and 6 bases at J, with 4 bases between. The length of the CDR3 is 11 residues. CDR3: CASSLQHGYTF. DNA of the CDR3: TGTGCCAGCAGCTTACAGCATGGCTACACCTTC.

Only a few counts were recorded for this clonotype. The V and J genes are TRBV5-1 and TRBJ1-5; no clear D. CDR1 and CDR2 from the germline V gene are SGHRS and YFSETQ. Trimming removed 0 bases from V and 5 bases from J, with 9 bases in between. This CDR3 region has 14 residues. The CDR3 sequence is CASSLEAGYQPQHF. In DNA form, the CDR3 reads TGCGCCAGCAGCTTGGAGGCTGGGTATCAGCCCCAGCATTTT.

This clonotype was detected only a few times. Since a much larger clone is just one base distant, this may be a read error. The CDR3 nucleotides are TGTGCCAGCAGTGAATTCCTCCCCACTGAAGCTTTCTTT. The encoded protein is CASSEFLPTEAFF. The V and J genes are TRBV2 and TRBJ1-1; D remains unclear. Germline V gene sequence: CDR1 SNHLY, CDR2 FYNNEI. V was trimmed by 2 bases and J by 4 bases, leaving 8 bases between them. CDR3 length: 13 residues.